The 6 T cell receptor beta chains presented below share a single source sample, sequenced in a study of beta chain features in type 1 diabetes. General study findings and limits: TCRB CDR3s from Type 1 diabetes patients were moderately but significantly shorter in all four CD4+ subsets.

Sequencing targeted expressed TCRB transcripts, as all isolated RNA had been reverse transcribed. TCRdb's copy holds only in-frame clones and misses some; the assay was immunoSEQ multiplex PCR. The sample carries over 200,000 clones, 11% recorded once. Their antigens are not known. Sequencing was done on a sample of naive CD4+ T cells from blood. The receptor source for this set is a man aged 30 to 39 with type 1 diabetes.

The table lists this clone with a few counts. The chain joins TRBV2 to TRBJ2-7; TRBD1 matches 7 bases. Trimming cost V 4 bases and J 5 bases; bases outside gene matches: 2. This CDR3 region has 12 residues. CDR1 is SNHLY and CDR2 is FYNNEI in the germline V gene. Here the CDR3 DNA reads TGTGCCAGCAGTGGGGACAGTAACGAGCAGTACTTC. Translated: CASSGDSNEQYF.

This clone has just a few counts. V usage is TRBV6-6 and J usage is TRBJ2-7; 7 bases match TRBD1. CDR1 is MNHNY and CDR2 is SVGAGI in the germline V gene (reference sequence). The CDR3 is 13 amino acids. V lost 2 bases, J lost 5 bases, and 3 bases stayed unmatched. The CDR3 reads CASSYTTGDEQYF. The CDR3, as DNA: TGTGCCAGCAGTTACACCACAGGGGACGAGCAGTACTTC.

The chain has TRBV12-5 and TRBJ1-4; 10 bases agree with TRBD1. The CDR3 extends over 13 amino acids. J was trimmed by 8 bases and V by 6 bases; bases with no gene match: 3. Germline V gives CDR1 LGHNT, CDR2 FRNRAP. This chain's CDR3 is CASGRDRGEKLFF. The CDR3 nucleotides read TGTGCTAGTGGCCGGGACAGGGGCGAAAAACTGTTTTTT. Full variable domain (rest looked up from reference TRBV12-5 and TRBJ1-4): DARVTQTPRHKVTEMGQEVTMRCQPILGHNTVFWYRQTMMQGLELLAYFRNRAPLDDSGMPKDRFSAEMPDATLATLKIQPSEPRDSAVYFCASGRDRGEKLFFGSGTQLSVL.

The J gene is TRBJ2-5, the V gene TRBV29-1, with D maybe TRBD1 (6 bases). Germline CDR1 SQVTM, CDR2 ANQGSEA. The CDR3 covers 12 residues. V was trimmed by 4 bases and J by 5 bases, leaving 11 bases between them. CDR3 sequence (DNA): TGCAGCGTTGTTACAGGGCAGGAGACCCAGTACTTC. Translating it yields CSVVTGQETQYF.

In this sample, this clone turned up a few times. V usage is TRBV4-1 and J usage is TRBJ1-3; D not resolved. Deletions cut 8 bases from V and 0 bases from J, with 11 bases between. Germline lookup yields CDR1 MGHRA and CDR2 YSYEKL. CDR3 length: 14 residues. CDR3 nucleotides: TGCGCCAGCCGGGGTACTAACTCTGGAAACACCATATATTTT. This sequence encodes CASRGTNSGNTIYF.

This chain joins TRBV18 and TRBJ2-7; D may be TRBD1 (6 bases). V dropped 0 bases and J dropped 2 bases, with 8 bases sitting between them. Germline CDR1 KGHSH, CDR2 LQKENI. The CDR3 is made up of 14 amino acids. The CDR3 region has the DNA TGTGCCAGCTCACCACCGGGGGCTCCCTACGAGCAGTACTTC. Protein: CASSPPGAPYEQYF.